This TCR beta chain appears in the sequencing data of a study of blood T cell repertoires in COVID-19. Living in 25 or so US areas, the participants were between roughly 18 and 90 years of age. Study processing details: Scientists estimated how many nucleated cells there were by amplifying reference gene primers. TCRdb's table, derived via immunoSEQ multiplex PCR, lists solely in-frame clones and lacks some. Clonal size and the V and J genes are those of that table, whereas D and trimming came from the DNA. The data show roughly 230,000 clones, with roughly 80% seen just once and about 3% held by the top ten. Germline V gene sequence: CDR1 SGHDT, CDR2 YYEEEE. The length of the CDR3 is 14 residues. Trimming took 0 bases from V and 3 from J, leaving 6 bases between them.

Sequenced: PBMCs or T cells enriched from blood (not recorded which). This receptor was taken from a man aged 45-65 years who had recovered from COVID-19. The chain carries TRBV5-6 and TRBJ1-4; D is perhaps TRBD1 (5 bases). The CDR3 bases are TGTGCCAGCAGCTTGGGACAGCCTAATGAAAAACTGTTTTTT. Its translation is CASSLGQPNEKLFF. The whole variable domain, remainder taken from reference TRBV5-6 and TRBJ1-4, is DAGVTQSPTHLIKTRGQQVTLRCSPKSGHDTVSWYQQALGQGPQFIFQYYEEEERQRGNFPDRFSGHQFPNYSSELNVNALLLGDSALYLCASSLGQPNEKLFFGSGTQLSVL.